This T cell receptor beta chain came from a study of shared clonotypes between healthy human individuals. Study details: In total, the donors were a couple of women and a few men aged 18 to 49. Study-level results: Memory subsets generally showed lower estimated richness than naive subsets.

Naive CD4+ cells were CD45RA-selected; the remaining cells were memory. Some clones are missing from TCRdb's copy, which holds only in-frame ones; the method was immunoSEQ multiplex PCR. This sample has millions of clones, with approximately 93% found just once. Germline CDR1 MDHEN, CDR2 SYDVKM. Trimming removed 7 bases from V and 0 bases from J; junction bases left unmatched: 7. The CDR3 sequence is 16 residues long. This clone appeared once. Antigen unknown. The genes are TRBV28 and TRBJ2-2; 8 nucleotides match TRBD2. The sequenced sample consisted of naive CD4+ T cells from PBMCs. Indicated subset: CD45RA+ positively selected. The sequence derives from a man younger than 35 in good health. Some clones in this sample may be carry-over from other donors' samples. This CDR3 reads CASTTRGLANTGELFF. CDR3 in DNA: TGTGCCAGCACCACCCGGGGACTAGCGAACACCGGGGAGCTGTTTTTT.